The 3 T cell receptor beta chains in this list originate from one sample, sequenced in a study of blood T cell repertoires in COVID-19. Profiled with immunoSEQ multiplex PCR; TCRdb holds only in-frame clones, not every one. The table has 110,000 to 150,000 clones, 84% seen once. The sample was PBMCs or T cells enriched from blood (not recorded which). The receptors originated from a man aged 35 to 55 with acute COVID-19.

V gene TRBV28 combines with J gene TRBJ2-2, with TRBD1 matching 7 bases. The germline V gene encodes CDR1 MDHEN and CDR2 SYDVKM. This CDR3 region has 22 residues. V gave up 1 base and J gave up 2 bases; unmatched junction bases: 22. The CDR3 DNA reads as TGTGCCAGCAGTTTATATTCTAGAGGTGTGATAAAGGGACAGATTAACACCGGGGAGCTGTTTTTT. This codes for CASSLYSRGVIKGQINTGELFF.

The chain combines TRBV9 with TRBJ1-6, with no clear D. V was cut by 2 bases and J by 0 bases, with 6 bases left in between. Germline assignment: CDR1 SGDLS and CDR2 YYNGEE. The CDR3 covers 15 residues. DNA of the CDR3: TGTGCCAGCAGCGTCGGGAGCTCCTATAATTCACCCCTCCACTTT. Amino acid sequence: CASSVGSSYNSPLHF.

The rearrangement links TRBV4-3 to TRBJ1-2; D might be TRBD1 (6 bases). V gave up 3 bases and J gave up 8 bases, with 19 bases separating them. CDR1 LGHNA and CDR2 YSLEER come from the germline V gene. The CDR3 extends over 15 amino acids. The CDR3 DNA reads as TGCGCCAGCAGCCATGGAGACAGGTTAATGACGGGCTACACCTTC. Translating it yields CASSHGDRLMTGYTF.